This T cell receptor beta chain was observed in a study of blood T cell repertoires in COVID-19. Looking at the study overall: Collection of acute and convalescent COVID-19 samples took place in the United States, Italy and Spain.

Per the germline V gene, CDR1 is MNHEY and CDR2 is SVGAGI. The CDR3 consists of 13 residues. Deletions cut 7 bases from V and 7 bases from J, with 16 bases between. Original data processing: Amplification of reference gene primers was used by the study to estimate nucleated cell counts. Sequencing used immunoSEQ multiplex PCR; TCRdb keeps in-frame clones, though not all of them. D and trimming were read from the DNA, whereas the V and J calls and clone size are those reported in that table. The sample has roughly 250,000 clones; 85% to 90% are singletons. The source material was peripheral blood. This chain uses TRBV6-5 with TRBJ1-2; weak D call: TRBD1 (5 bases). This clonotype originated in a woman aged 40 to 49 with acute or convalescent COVID-19. CDR3 DNA: TGTGCCAGCACGGGGGAGCGGGATAGTGGCTACACCTTC. Amino acid sequence: CASTGERDSGYTF.